Below, one TCR beta chain is given with its context. Its specific antigen is unknown. Per-nucleotide qualities are absent, and no much larger clonotype sits a single base away. The source of the sample is a study of blood T cell repertoires in COVID-19 (dated by TCRdb to 2020 to 2022). Background on the whole study: Samples from collaborators originated in the United States, Italy and Spain and spanned both the acute and convalescent phases of COVID-19. The prospective study material was composed of cDNA or gDNA derived from T cells, B-cell-depleted T cells, or PBMCs. The dataset comprised deeply sampled blood TCRbeta repertoires from subjects exposed to, actively infected with, or recovered from COVID-19. The repertoires were released in a freely available public database meant as a resource for research on the immune response to SARS-CoV-2. Samples came from the ongoing ImmuneRACE study (first 160 participants) plus 1,254 subjects from 6 global collaborators. A de-identified subject ID, COVID-19 status, age in years and sex were almost always included in the sample metadata. Where available, HLA class I and class II types were taken from metadata supplied by the sample provider and were not determined by assay-based typing. Overall study outcomes, separate from this receptor: The quantity of clinical and demographic metadata differed by source and by participant and was supplied without curation.

There are 15 amino acids in the CDR3, from cysteine to phenylalanine inclusive. Only the CDR3 portion is preserved as DNA: 45 bases, with reading frame beginning at the first base. The trim is 4 bases for V and 2 bases for J, with a gap of 13 bases between the germline ends. Taken from the germline V gene (reference sequence), the CDR1 and CDR2 loops are SEHNR and FQNEAQ. TCRbeta CDR3 regions were amplified from genomic DNA using the immunoSEQ Assay, a bias-controlled multiplex PCR. In the original analysis: The number of nucleated cells in each sample was estimated from the amplification of reference gene primers within the assay. Sequence reads were collapsed and filtered to measure the absolute abundance of every unique TCRbeta CDR3 rearrangement. For each sample, productive Simpson clonality was calculated as the square root of Simpson's diversity index across productive rearrangements. TCRdb mirrors the immuneACCESS table, restricted to in-frame sequences. Some clones are absent from its copies; in checked studies, under half trace to an unresolved V gene, and the reason for the others is unknown. D and trimming come from the DNA, and the V and J calls and clone size come from that table. This sample comprises just under 150,000 clones, around 90% of them detected only once. The ten largest clones take up around 1.6% of the sample.

The collaborating institutions used their own protocols to collect whole blood in K2EDTA tubes. For TCRbeta analysis, collaborators shipped samples in one of three forms: frozen whole blood, isolated PBMCs, or DNA extracted from either of those sample types. This TCR derives from a human donor in a cohort sampled during active COVID-19. Sequencing used peripheral blood. Recombination linked TRBV7-9 to TRBJ2-3; the D gene is perhaps TRBD2, on 6 matching bases. The DNA sequence is given as TGTGCCAGCAGCTGGGGGACGGACTACACAGATACGCAGTATTTT. It is translated as CASSWGTDYTDTQYF.